This T cell receptor (beta chain) is drawn from a study of blood T cell repertoires in COVID-19. This CDR3 is built from 15 residues. Trimming took off 4 bases at V and 4 bases at J, with 14 bases between the two ends. Per germline, CDR1 SGHRS and CDR2 YFSETQ. TCRdb keeps only in-frame clones here, not all; method: immunoSEQ multiplex PCR. This table holds around 230,000 clones, roughly 85% found once. The V gene is TRBV5-1, the J gene TRBJ2-2, with D possibly TRBD2 on 6 matching bases. The sequencing sample was made of peripheral blood. The receptor was isolated from a man aged 30-40 years who had recovered from COVID-19. CDR3 amino acids: CASSAGPSSTGELFF. DNA of the CDR3: TGCGCCAGCAGCGCGGGACCTTCGAGCACCGGGGAGCTGTTTTTT.